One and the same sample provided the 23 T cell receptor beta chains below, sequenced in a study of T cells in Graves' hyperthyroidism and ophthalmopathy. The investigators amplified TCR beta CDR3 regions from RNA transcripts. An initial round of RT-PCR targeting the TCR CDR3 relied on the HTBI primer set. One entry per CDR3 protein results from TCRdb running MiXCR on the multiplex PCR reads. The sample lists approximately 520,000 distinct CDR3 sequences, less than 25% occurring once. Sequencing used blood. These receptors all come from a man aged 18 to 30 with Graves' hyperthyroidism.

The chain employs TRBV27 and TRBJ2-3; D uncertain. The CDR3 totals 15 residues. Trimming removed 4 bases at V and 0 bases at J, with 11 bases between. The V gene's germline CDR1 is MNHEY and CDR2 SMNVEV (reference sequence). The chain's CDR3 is CASSSQIASTDTQYF. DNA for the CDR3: TGTGCCAGCAGTTCCCAGATAGCTAGCACAGATACGCAGTATTTT.

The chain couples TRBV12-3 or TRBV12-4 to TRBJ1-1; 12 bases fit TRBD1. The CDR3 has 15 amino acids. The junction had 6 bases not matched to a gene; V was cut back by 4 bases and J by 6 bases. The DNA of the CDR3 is TGTGCCAGCAGTTACTCCGGGACAGGGGGCTCTGAAGCTTTCTTT. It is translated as CASSYSGTGGSEAFF.

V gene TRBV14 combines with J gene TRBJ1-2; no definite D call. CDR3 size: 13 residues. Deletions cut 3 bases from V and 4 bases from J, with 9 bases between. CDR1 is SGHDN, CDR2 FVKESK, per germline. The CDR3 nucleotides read TGTGCCAGCAGCCAGGCTCGGACCTATGGCTACACCTTC. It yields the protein CASSQARTYGYTF.

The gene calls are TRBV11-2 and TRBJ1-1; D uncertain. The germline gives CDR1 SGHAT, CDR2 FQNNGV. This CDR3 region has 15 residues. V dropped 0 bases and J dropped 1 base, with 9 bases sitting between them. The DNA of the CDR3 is TGTGCCAGCAGCTTAGAGGTCATGTGGAACACTGAAGCTTTCTTT. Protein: CASSLEVMWNTEAFF. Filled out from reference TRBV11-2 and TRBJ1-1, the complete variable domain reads EAGVAQSPRYKIIEKRQSVAFWCNPISGHATLYWYQQILGQGPKLLIQFQNNGVVDDSQLPKDRFSAERLKGVDSTLKIQPAKLEDSAVYLCASSLEVMWNTEAFFGQGTRLTVV.

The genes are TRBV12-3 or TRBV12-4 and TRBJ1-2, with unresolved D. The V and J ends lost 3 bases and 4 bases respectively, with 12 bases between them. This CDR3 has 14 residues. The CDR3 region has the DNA TGTGCCAGCAGTTTCGGTCAGAAATCCTATGGCTACACCTTC. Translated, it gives CASSFGQKSYGYTF.

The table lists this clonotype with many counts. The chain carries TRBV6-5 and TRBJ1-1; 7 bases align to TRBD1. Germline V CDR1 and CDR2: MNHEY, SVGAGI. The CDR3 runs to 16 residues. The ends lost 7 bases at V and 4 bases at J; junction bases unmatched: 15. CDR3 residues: CASTNPGGGQRTEAFF. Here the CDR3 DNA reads TGTGCCAGCACCAACCCTGGGGGGGGACAGCGCACTGAAGCTTTCTTT.

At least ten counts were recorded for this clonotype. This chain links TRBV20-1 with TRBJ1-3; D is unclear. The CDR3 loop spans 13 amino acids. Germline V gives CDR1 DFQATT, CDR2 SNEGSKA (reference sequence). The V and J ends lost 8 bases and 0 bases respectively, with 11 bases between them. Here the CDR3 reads CSIMTNSGNTIYF. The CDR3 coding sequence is TGCAGTATAATGACCAACTCTGGAAACACCATATATTTT.

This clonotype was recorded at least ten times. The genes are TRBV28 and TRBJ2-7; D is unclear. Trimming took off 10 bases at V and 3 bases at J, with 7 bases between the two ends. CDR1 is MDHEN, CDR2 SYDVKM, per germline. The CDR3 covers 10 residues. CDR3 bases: TGTGCCACCGGCTTCTACGAGCAGTACTTC. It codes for CATGFYEQYF.

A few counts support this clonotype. The CDR3 DNA reads as TGTGCCAGCTCGGGGTTTCTCGACTATGGCTACACCTTC. Amino acids: CASSGFLDYGYTF. The chain employs TRBV12-3 or TRBV12-4 and TRBJ1-2; D uncertain. Trimming took off 8 bases at V and 3 bases at J, with 13 bases between the two ends. The CDR3 is made up of 13 amino acids.

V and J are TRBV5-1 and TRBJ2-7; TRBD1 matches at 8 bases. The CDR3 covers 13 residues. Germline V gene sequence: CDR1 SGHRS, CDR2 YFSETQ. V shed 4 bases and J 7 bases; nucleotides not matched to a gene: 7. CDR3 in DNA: TGCGCCAGCAGCCCGATGACAGGGGATGAGCAGTACTTC. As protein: CASSPMTGDEQYF.

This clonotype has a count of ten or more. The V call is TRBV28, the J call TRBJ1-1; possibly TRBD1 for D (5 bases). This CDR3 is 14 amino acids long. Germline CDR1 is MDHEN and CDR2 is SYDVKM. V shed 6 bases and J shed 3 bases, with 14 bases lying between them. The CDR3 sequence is CASRAGGFDTEAFF. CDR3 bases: TGTGCCAGCAGGGCGGGGGGATTTGACACTGAAGCTTTCTTT.

The CDR3 DNA follows: TGTGCCAGCAGTTTGACAGGGGAGGGCAATCAGCCCCAGCATTTT. This encodes CASSLTGEGNQPQHF. The chain joins TRBV6-5 to TRBJ1-5, with 8 bases that match TRBD1. The J segment lost 2 bases and the V segment lost 4 bases, leaving 4 bases of the junction unmatched. Germline CDR1 is MNHEY and CDR2 is SVGAGI. The CDR3 runs to 15 residues.

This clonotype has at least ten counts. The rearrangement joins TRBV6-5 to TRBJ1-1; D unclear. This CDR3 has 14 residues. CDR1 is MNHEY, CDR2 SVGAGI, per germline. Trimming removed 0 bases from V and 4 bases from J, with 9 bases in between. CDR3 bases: TGTGCCAGCAGTTACTCGGCATTTAGCACTGAAGCTTTCTTT. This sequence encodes CASSYSAFSTEAFF.

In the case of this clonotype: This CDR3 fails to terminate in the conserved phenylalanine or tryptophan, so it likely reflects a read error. The CDR3 is CASRQENTEAFL. CDR3 coding DNA: TGTGCCAGCCGTCAAGAGAACACTGAAGCTTTCTTG. The chain uses TRBV6-1 and TRBJ1-1; D is ambiguous. V was cut by 8 bases and J by 1 base, with 8 bases left in between. Germline CDR1 MNHNS, CDR2 SASEGT. The CDR3 runs 12 residues.

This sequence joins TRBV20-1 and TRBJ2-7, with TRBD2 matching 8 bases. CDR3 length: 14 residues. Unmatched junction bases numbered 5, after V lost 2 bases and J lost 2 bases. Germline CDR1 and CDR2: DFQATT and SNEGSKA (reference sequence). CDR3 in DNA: TGCAGTGCTAGATCTACTAGCGGAGCCTACGAGCAGTACTTC. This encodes CSARSTSGAYEQYF.

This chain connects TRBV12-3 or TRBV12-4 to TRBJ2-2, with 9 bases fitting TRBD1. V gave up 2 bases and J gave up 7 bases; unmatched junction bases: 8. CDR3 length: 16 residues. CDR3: CASSLQTGGTHGELFF. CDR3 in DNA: TGTGCCAGCAGTTTACAGACAGGGGGGACCCACGGGGAGCTGTTTTTT.

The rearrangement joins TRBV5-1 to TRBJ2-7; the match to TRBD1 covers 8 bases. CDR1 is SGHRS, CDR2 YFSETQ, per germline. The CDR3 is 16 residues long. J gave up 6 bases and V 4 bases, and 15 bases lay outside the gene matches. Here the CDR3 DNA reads TGCGCCAGCAGCGGCTGGACAGGGCCCCGGATCGGCGAGCAGTACTTC. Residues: CASSGWTGPRIGEQYF.

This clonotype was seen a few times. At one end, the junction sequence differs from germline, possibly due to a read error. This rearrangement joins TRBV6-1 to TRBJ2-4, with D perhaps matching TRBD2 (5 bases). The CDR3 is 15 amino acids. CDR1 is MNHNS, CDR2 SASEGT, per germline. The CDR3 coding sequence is TGTGCCAGCAGTGCGGAGGTGAAAGCCAAAAACATTAAGTACTTC. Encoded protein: CASSAEVKAKNIKYF.

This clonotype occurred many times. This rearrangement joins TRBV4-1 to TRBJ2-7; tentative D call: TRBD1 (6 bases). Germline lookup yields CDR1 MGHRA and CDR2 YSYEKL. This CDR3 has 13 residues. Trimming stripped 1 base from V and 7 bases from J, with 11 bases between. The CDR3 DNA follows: TGCGCCAGCAGCCAAGGGGACACGTATGAGCAGTACTTC. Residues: CASSQGDTYEQYF.

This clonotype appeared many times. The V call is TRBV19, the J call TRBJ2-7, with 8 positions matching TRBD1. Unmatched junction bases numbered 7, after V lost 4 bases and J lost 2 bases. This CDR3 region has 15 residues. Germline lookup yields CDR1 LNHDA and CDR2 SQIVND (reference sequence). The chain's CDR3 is CASSRAGTGAYEQYF. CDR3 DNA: TGTGCCAGTAGTAGGGCCGGGACAGGAGCCTACGAGCAGTACTTC.

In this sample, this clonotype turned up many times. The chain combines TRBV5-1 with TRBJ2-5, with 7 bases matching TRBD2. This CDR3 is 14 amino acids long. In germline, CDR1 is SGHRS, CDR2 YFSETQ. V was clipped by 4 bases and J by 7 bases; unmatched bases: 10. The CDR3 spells CASSRVTGRATQYF. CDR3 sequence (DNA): TGCGCCAGCAGCCGAGTGACTGGGAGGGCGACCCAGTACTTC. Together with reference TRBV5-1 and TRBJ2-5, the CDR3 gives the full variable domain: KAGVTQTPRYLIKTRGQQVTLSCSPISGHRSVSWYQQTPGQGLQFLFEYFSETQRNKGNFPGRFSGRQFSNSRSEMNVSTLELGDSALYLCASSRVTGRATQYFGPGTRLLVL.

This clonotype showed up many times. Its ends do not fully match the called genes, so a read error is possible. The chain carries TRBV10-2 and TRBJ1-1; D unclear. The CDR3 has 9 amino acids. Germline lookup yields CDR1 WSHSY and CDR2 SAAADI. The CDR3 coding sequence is TGCGCCCCACTTACCCTACGTATCTTT. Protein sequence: CAPLTLRIF.

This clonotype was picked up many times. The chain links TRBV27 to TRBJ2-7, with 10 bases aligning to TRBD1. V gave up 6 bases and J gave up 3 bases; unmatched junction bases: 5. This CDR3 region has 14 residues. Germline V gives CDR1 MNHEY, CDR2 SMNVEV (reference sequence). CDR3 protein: CASSRTGGIYEQYF. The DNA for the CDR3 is TGTGCCAGCAGCAGGACAGGGGGAATCTACGAGCAGTACTTC.